This T cell receptor beta chain is from a study of cytomegalovirus exposure and HLA in healthy donors. Findings and caveats of the study: In a later analysis, TCR beta V- and J-gene trimming was associated with a missense DCLRE1C variant.

60 Vbeta and 13 Jbeta primers were used in PCR. Measured with immunoSEQ multiplex PCR; TCRdb has only the in-frame clones, and not every one. Found here are some 95,000 clones, around 74% of them singletons; the top ten hold under 8%. This CDR3 has 13 amino acids. Germline-derived CDR1 and CDR2 are SGHRS and YFSETQ. Trimming removed 3 bases from V and 10 bases from J, with 11 bases in between. In regard to this clone: The target antigen is unknown.

The specimen sequenced was PBMCs. The clonotype comes from a man over 45 in good health and CMV-seropositive. The chain employs TRBV5-1 and TRBJ1-6; no reliable D call. CDR3 nucleotide sequence: TGCGCCAGCAGCTCTACTAGAGAATCACCCCTCCACTTT. Protein product: CASSSTRESPLHF.